This is a list of T cell receptor beta chains from one sample in a study of cytomegalovirus exposure and HLA in healthy donors. Assay used: immunoSEQ multiplex PCR; TCRdb lists only in-frame clones, some missing. The table records some 120,000 clones, around two thirds of them present only once. The material sequenced was PBMCs. All receptors derive from a middle-aged woman in good health and CMV-seropositive. The CDR3 runs from the conserved cysteine through the conserved F or W. A D gene is named only where the DNA matches it firmly. Only part of the rows carry a size: once, few, many, or a class if the clone is expanded.

clone size	D gene	V gene	J gene	CDR3 DNA	CDR3 protein
.	TRBD1	TRBV6-6	TRBJ1-4	TGTGCCAGCCGGGACAGGGCTAATGAAAAACTGTTTTTT	CASRDRANEKLFF
.	TRBD2	TRBV4-1	TRBJ2-7	TGCGCCAGCAGCTCCGGTCCAGCGGGAAGGTACGAGCAGTACTTC	CASSSGPAGRYEQYF
.	.	TRBV4-1	TRBJ1-3	TGCGCCAGCAGCCAAGGAGCGACCGGAGAGGTCACCATATATTTT	CASSQGATGEVTIYF
.	.	TRBV18	TRBJ2-7	TGTGCCAGCTCACCTCCCACGGAGGGATACGAGCAGTACTTC	CASSPPTEGYEQYF
.	.	TRBV5-5	TRBJ2-2	TGTGCCAGCAGCGGATTAACGACAGACACCGGGGAGCTGTTTTTT	CASSGLTTDTGELFF
.	TRBD1	TRBV19	TRBJ1-3	TGTGCCAGTACCAAAAGGACAGGGGCCTTCTCTGGAAACACCATATATTTT	CASTKRTGAFSGNTIYF
.	.	TRBV2	TRBJ1-2	TGTGCCAGCAGTGATGTGTCAGGGAACTATGGCTACACCTTC	CASSDVSGNYGYTF
.	.	TRBV6-1	TRBJ2-5	TGTGCCAGCACCTGGCTTTTGGAGACCCAGTACTTC	CASTWLLETQYF
few	TRBD1	TRBV28	TRBJ2-7	TGTGCCAGCAGTAACCGGGACAGGGAGTACTTC	CASSNRDREYF
few	TRBD2	TRBV7-3	TRBJ2-3	TGTGCCAGCAGCTTATATCCTAGCGGGAAACCCGCCACAGATACGCAGTATTTT	CASSLYPSGKPATDTQYF
once	.	TRBV28	TRBJ2-7	TGTGCCAGCAGTTCACCGGGACAAAACGCCTACGAGCAGTACTTC	CASSSPGQNAYEQYF
once	.	TRBV19	TRBJ2-1	TGTGCCAGCGTTAAAGGGGAGGGGGGCAATGAGCAGTTCTTC	CASVKGEGGNEQFF
few	TRBD2	TRBV5-1	TRBJ2-5	TGCGCCAGCAGCTCGACATTAGCGGGAGAGACCCAGTACTTC	CASSSTLAGETQYF
.	TRBD2	TRBV7-3	TRBJ2-3	TGTGCCAGCAGCCACGGACTAGCGGGAGTAACAGATACGCAGTATTTT	CASSHGLAGVTDTQYF
.	TRBD2	TRBV2	TRBJ2-1	TGTGCCAGCAGTGTTTGGACTAGCGGGAGCAATGAGCAGTTCTTC	CASSVWTSGSNEQFF
.	TRBD1	TRBV5-1	TRBJ2-7	TGCGCCAGCAGCCAGGCTACGGACAGGGGGGACGAGCAGTACTTC	CASSQATDRGDEQYF
once	.	TRBV6-6	TRBJ2-7	TGTGCCAGCAGCCCCCGGAGCGACGACGAGCAGTACTTC	CASSPRSDDEQYF
.	TRBD2	TRBV12-5	TRBJ2-2	TGTGCTAGTGGTTTGATCCCTAGCGGGCTCACCGGGGAGCTGTTTTTT	CASGLIPSGLTGELFF
once	TRBD1	TRBV25-1	TRBJ2-3	TGTGCCAGCAGTGAATGGGACAGGCCGCCGGAGGCAGATACGCAGTATTTT	CASSEWDRPPEADTQYF
.	TRBD1	TRBV5-5	TRBJ2-7	TGTGCCAGCAGCTTGCCGGGACAGTCGGTCTCCTACGAGCAGTACTTC	CASSLPGQSVSYEQYF
.	TRBD2	TRBV13	TRBJ2-3	TGTGCCAGCAGCCCCCGGGCTAGCGGAAGCACAGATACGCAGTATTTT	CASSPRASGSTDTQYF
few	TRBD1	TRBV7-9	TRBJ2-7	TGTGCCAGCAGCATGGGACAGGGATCCTACGAGCAGTACTTC	CASSMGQGSYEQYF
.	TRBD1	TRBV27	TRBJ2-4	TGTGCCAGCAGTTTAATCTTCTACTTTGCCCGGACAGGGGGAAATTTGGAGGGCAAAAACATTCAGTACTTC	CASSLIFYFARTGGNLEGKNIQYF
.	.	TRBV4-3	TRBJ2-2	TGCGCCAGCAGCCAAGGCGACCCGACTAGTTCCGGGGAGCTGTTTTTT	CASSQGDPTSSGELFF
.	TRBD2	TRBV5-6	TRBJ2-7	TGTGCCAGCAGCTTGGTGGCACCGGGAGGGCCGCATGAGCAGTACTTC	CASSLVAPGGPHEQYF
.	TRBD1	TRBV7-2	TRBJ1-5	TGTGCCAGCAGCCGCGAACAGGGGGCAGGGCAGCCCCAGCATTTT	CASSREQGAGQPQHF
.	.	TRBV7-2	TRBJ2-2	TGTGCCAGCAGCTGGAGGGGTTCAGACGGGGAGCTGTTTTTT	CASSWRGSDGELFF
.	TRBD2	TRBV9	TRBJ2-1	TGTGCCAGCAGCGTAGATGCCGCGGAACTAGCGGGAGTTCTCAATGAGCAGTTCTTC	CASSVDAAELAGVLNEQFF
once	TRBD2	TRBV6-5	TRBJ2-7	TGTGCCAGCAGGCGGACTAGCGGCTACGAGCAGTACTTC	CASRRTSGYEQYF
.	.	TRBV7-9	TRBJ1-1	TGTGCCAGCAGCCCAAACGAAGAGGGGAGGCACACTGAAGCTTTCTTT	CASSPNEEGRHTEAFF
.	.	TRBV2	TRBJ2-3	TGTGCCAGCAGTGTATTTGCCCCGCCGGGCACAGATACGCAGTATTTT	CASSVFAPPGTDTQYF
.	TRBD2	TRBV4-2	TRBJ2-5	TGTGCCAGCAGCCCCGTGGGCCTAGCGGGAGCTGGGGAAGAGACCCAGTACTTC	CASSPVGLAGAGEETQYF
few	.	TRBV27	TRBJ2-1	TGTGCCAGCAGGGGTCGCGAGACTGAATACAATGAGCAGTTCTTC	CASRGRETEYNEQFF
few	TRBD1	TRBV28	TRBJ1-5	TGTGCCAGCAGTTTGACAGGGCCCAATCAGCCCCAGCATTTT	CASSLTGPNQPQHF
.	.	TRBV7-9	TRBJ1-1	TGTGCCAGCACCCTGGGACTCATGAACACTGAAGCTTTCTTT	CASTLGLMNTEAFF
.	TRBD1	TRBV4-3	TRBJ2-7	TGCGCCAGCAGCCAAGATACGGGACAGGGGGCTTTCCTATACGAGCAGTACTTC	CASSQDTGQGAFLYEQYF
few	.	TRBV7-9	TRBJ1-1	TGTGCCAGCAGCCCGGGGGAAACTGAAGCTTTCTTT	CASSPGETEAFF
.	TRBD1	TRBV11-2	TRBJ1-2	TGTGCCAGCAGCTTCGCCGGACAGGGCACAGAGGGCTACACCTTC	CASSFAGQGTEGYTF
.	.	TRBV9	TRBJ1-2	TGTGCCAGCAGCGTAGATGGGGACTTCTATGGCTACACCTTC	CASSVDGDFYGYTF
.	.	TRBV19	TRBJ2-5	TGTGCCAGTAGTATCCCAGGCGAAGAGACCCAGTACTTC	CASSIPGEETQYF
.	.	TRBV6-6	TRBJ1-2	TGTGCCAGCAGTTACCAGGACGAAGGGGGGGGTGGCTACACCTTC	CASSYQDEGGGGYTF
.	TRBD2	TRBV7-9	TRBJ2-1	TGTGCCAGCAGCCCCCCTAGGACTAGCGGGAGAGGAAATGAGCAGTTCTTC	CASSPPRTSGRGNEQFF
few	TRBD2	TRBV19	TRBJ2-1	TGTGCCAGTACCATCTCACTAGCGGACAATGAGCAGTTCTTC	CASTISLADNEQFF
once	.	TRBV15	TRBJ1-4	TGTGCCACCAGCAGAGATAGGGGAATTAATGAAAAACTGTTTTTT	CATSRDRGINEKLFF
few	.	TRBV2	TRBJ2-7	TGTGCCAGCAGTGGGGCCAAGATTTGGGTCGTCAGCTCCTACGAGCAGTACTTC	CASSGAKIWVVSSYEQYF
.	.	TRBV4-3	TRBJ2-1	TGCGCCCAGGGGGTAGCGGTACATATCTACAATGAGCAGTTCTTC	CAQGVAVHIYNEQFF
.	TRBD2	TRBV15	TRBJ2-3	TGTGCCACCAGCAGAGACGCTAGCGGGACCGATACGCAGTATTTT	CATSRDASGTDTQYF
few	.	TRBV5-1	TRBJ2-7	TGCGCCAGCAGCTTGGAGGGAGGCCACGTCTCCTACGAGCAGTACTTC	CASSLEGGHVSYEQYF
.	.	TRBV28	TRBJ2-7	TGTGCCAGCAGTTTCATTCTCGGGGAGCAGTACTTC	CASSFILGEQYF
.	.	TRBV30	TRBJ2-5	TGTGCCTGGACTAGCTCGGAGACCCAGTACTTC	CAWTSSETQYF
.	.	TRBV15	TRBJ1-2	TGTGCCACCAGCAGAGATCCAGGGCAGAACTATGGCTACACCTTC	CATSRDPGQNYGYTF
.	.	TRBV19	TRBJ2-5	TGTGCCAGTAGTACGGGGACTCCGTACCAAGAGACCCAGTACTTC	CASSTGTPYQETQYF
.	.	TRBV4-3	TRBJ1-1	TGCGCCAGCAGCCAAGAAGACGTGGCGGGTGAAGCTTTCTTT	CASSQEDVAGEAFF
once	TRBD1	TRBV27	TRBJ2-1	TGTGCCAGCAGGTACAGGGGGCTTTACAATGAGCAGTTCTTC	CASRYRGLYNEQFF